This is a list of T cell receptor beta chains from one sample in a study of cytomegalovirus exposure and HLA in healthy donors. The data were produced by immunoSEQ multiplex PCR, yet TCRdb's version contains in-frame clones alone and is incomplete. The profile shows about 150,000 clones, roughly 84% of them singletons. Sequencing was carried out using PBMCs. Every receptor here comes from a man between 18 and 35 years old in good health and CMV-seronegative. Both conserved end residues are part of each CDR3. A D gene is named only where the DNA matches it firmly. Where a row states a size, it is once, few, many or the class of an expanded clone; other rows omit it.

V	D	size	J	DNA	CDR3
TRBV29-1	TRBD2	-	TRBJ2-3	TGCAGCGTTGGGGCTAGCGGGGGGCTCCAGTATTTT	CSVGASGGLQYF
TRBV2	TRBD1	few	TRBJ1-6	TGTGCCAGCAGGAAGGACAGGGGAAATTCACCCCTCCACTTT	CASRKDRGNSPLHF
TRBV5-1	-	once	TRBJ2-7	TGCGCCAGCAGCTTCGGAGGGAACGGGGCCTACGAGCAGTACTTC	CASSFGGNGAYEQYF
TRBV28	-	-	TRBJ1-2	TGTGCCAGCGGTAGATATGGCTACACCTTC	CASGRYGYTF
TRBV2	-	-	TRBJ2-1	TGTGCCAGCAGTCTCAATGAGCAGTTCTTC	CASSLNEQFF
TRBV27	TRBD1	-	TRBJ2-7	TGTGCCAGCGGGGGCAGGGGGTCCGGCGAGCAGTACTTC	CASGGRGSGEQYF
TRBV13	TRBD2	-	TRBJ2-7	TGTGCCAGCAGCAGGGAGGGGACCTCCTACGAGCAGTACTTC	CASSREGTSYEQYF
TRBV18	TRBD2	-	TRBJ2-5	TGTGCCAGCTCACCAGGGCTAGCGGGGGAAGAGACCCAGTACTTC	CASSPGLAGEETQYF
TRBV5-6	TRBD1	-	TRBJ2-7	TGTGCCAGCACCGGGGACAGCTCCTACGAGCAGTACTTC	CASTGDSSYEQYF
TRBV7-2	TRBD2	-	TRBJ2-7	TGTGCCAGCAGCGCGGGGGTTAGGTCCTACGAGCAGTACTTC	CASSAGVRSYEQYF
TRBV5-4	TRBD1	-	TRBJ2-7	TGCGCCAGCAGCTCCGGGACAGGGGCGGCGGCTTACGAGCAGTACTTC	CASSSGTGAAAYEQYF
TRBV27	-	-	TRBJ1-4	TGTGCCAGCAGTTTATCAGGGGCGGTTAATGAAAAACTGTTTTTT	CASSLSGAVNEKLFF
TRBV9	TRBD2	few	TRBJ2-7	TGTGCCAGCAGCGTAGCTGCGGGAGGATCCTACGAGCAGTACTTC	CASSVAAGGSYEQYF
TRBV29-1	TRBD1	few	TRBJ2-5	TGCAGCGTTTGGACAGGGGGGGGAGAGACCCAGTACTTC	CSVWTGGGETQYF
TRBV27	TRBD1	-	TRBJ1-5	TGTGCCAGCAAAAGACAGGGGGGCCCTAATCAGCCCCAGCATTTT	CASKRQGGPNQPQHF
TRBV6-1	TRBD1	-	TRBJ2-1	TGTGCCAGCAGCGGGACAGGGGGCTATAATGAGCAGTTCTTC	CASSGTGGYNEQFF
TRBV5-1	TRBD2	-	TRBJ2-1	TGCGCCAGCAGCGAACTAGCGGGGTCCTACAATGAGCAGTTCTTC	CASSELAGSYNEQFF
TRBV7-9	TRBD2	-	TRBJ2-7	TGTGCCAGCAGCTTAGCGGGGGGGTCCGAGCAGTACTTC	CASSLAGGSEQYF
TRBV7-3	-	-	TRBJ1-4	TGTGCCAGCAGCCTTAATGGAATTCCGGGGGAAAAACTGTTTTTT	CASSLNGIPGEKLFF
TRBV28	-	-	TRBJ1-6	TGTGCCAGCACGAGAGGAGCGGCAGGCTCACCCCTCCACTTT	CASTRGAAGSPLHF
TRBV4-1	TRBD1	-	TRBJ1-5	TGCGCCAGCAGCCAATTATACAGGGGGAACGTTCAGCCCCAGCATTTT	CASSQLYRGNVQPQHF
TRBV27	-	-	TRBJ2-7	TGTGCCAGCAGCAGAGGGCGATCCTTATACGAGCAGTACTTC	CASSRGRSLYEQYF
TRBV12-2	-	-	TRBJ2-3	TGTGCAAGTCGCTTAGCGCCCGTGAGCCCGAGCACAGATACGCAGTATTTT	CASRLAPVSPSTDTQYF
TRBV7-3	TRBD1	-	TRBJ1-1	TGTGCCAGCAGCTTGACAGGGGGCAAGACTGAAGCTTTCTTT	CASSLTGGKTEAFF